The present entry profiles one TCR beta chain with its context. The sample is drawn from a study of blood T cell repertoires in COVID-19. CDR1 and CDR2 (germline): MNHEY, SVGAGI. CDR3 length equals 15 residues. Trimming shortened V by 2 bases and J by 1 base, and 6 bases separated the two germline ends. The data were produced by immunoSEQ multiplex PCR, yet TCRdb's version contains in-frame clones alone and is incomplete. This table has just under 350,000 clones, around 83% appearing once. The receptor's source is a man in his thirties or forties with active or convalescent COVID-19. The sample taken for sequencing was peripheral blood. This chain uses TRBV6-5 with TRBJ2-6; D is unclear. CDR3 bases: TGTGCCAGCAGTTACCGGCGGTCTGGGGCCAACGTCCTGACTTTC. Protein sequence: CASSYRRSGANVLTF.